The T cell receptor (beta chain) under discussion was sequenced for a study of CD8 T cells in ankylosing spondylitis. Study-level results: Blood of patients with ankylosing spondylitis appeared to be characterized by a TCR beta motif of several highly homologous variants.

Germline V gene data show CDR1 as SEHNR and CDR2 as FQNEAQ (reference sequence). Trimming took 5 bases from V and 4 from J, leaving 14 bases between them. CDR3 length: 14 amino acids. TCRdb re-called the 5' RACE reads with MiXCR, one entry per CDR3 protein. This table holds under 150,000 distinct CDR3 sequences, 15% to 20% found once. Turning to this clonotype: Its antigen is still unknown.

The chain recombines TRBV7-9 with TRBJ2-5; D possibly corresponds to TRBD2 (6 bases). The sequence derives from a male donor with ankylosing spondylitis. The sequencing sample was made of blood, either unsorted or a sorted T cell fraction (not recorded which). The CDR3 is CASSLSGLTETQYF. Here the CDR3 DNA reads TGTGCCAGCAGCCTAAGCGGGCTCACAGAGACCCAGTACTTC.